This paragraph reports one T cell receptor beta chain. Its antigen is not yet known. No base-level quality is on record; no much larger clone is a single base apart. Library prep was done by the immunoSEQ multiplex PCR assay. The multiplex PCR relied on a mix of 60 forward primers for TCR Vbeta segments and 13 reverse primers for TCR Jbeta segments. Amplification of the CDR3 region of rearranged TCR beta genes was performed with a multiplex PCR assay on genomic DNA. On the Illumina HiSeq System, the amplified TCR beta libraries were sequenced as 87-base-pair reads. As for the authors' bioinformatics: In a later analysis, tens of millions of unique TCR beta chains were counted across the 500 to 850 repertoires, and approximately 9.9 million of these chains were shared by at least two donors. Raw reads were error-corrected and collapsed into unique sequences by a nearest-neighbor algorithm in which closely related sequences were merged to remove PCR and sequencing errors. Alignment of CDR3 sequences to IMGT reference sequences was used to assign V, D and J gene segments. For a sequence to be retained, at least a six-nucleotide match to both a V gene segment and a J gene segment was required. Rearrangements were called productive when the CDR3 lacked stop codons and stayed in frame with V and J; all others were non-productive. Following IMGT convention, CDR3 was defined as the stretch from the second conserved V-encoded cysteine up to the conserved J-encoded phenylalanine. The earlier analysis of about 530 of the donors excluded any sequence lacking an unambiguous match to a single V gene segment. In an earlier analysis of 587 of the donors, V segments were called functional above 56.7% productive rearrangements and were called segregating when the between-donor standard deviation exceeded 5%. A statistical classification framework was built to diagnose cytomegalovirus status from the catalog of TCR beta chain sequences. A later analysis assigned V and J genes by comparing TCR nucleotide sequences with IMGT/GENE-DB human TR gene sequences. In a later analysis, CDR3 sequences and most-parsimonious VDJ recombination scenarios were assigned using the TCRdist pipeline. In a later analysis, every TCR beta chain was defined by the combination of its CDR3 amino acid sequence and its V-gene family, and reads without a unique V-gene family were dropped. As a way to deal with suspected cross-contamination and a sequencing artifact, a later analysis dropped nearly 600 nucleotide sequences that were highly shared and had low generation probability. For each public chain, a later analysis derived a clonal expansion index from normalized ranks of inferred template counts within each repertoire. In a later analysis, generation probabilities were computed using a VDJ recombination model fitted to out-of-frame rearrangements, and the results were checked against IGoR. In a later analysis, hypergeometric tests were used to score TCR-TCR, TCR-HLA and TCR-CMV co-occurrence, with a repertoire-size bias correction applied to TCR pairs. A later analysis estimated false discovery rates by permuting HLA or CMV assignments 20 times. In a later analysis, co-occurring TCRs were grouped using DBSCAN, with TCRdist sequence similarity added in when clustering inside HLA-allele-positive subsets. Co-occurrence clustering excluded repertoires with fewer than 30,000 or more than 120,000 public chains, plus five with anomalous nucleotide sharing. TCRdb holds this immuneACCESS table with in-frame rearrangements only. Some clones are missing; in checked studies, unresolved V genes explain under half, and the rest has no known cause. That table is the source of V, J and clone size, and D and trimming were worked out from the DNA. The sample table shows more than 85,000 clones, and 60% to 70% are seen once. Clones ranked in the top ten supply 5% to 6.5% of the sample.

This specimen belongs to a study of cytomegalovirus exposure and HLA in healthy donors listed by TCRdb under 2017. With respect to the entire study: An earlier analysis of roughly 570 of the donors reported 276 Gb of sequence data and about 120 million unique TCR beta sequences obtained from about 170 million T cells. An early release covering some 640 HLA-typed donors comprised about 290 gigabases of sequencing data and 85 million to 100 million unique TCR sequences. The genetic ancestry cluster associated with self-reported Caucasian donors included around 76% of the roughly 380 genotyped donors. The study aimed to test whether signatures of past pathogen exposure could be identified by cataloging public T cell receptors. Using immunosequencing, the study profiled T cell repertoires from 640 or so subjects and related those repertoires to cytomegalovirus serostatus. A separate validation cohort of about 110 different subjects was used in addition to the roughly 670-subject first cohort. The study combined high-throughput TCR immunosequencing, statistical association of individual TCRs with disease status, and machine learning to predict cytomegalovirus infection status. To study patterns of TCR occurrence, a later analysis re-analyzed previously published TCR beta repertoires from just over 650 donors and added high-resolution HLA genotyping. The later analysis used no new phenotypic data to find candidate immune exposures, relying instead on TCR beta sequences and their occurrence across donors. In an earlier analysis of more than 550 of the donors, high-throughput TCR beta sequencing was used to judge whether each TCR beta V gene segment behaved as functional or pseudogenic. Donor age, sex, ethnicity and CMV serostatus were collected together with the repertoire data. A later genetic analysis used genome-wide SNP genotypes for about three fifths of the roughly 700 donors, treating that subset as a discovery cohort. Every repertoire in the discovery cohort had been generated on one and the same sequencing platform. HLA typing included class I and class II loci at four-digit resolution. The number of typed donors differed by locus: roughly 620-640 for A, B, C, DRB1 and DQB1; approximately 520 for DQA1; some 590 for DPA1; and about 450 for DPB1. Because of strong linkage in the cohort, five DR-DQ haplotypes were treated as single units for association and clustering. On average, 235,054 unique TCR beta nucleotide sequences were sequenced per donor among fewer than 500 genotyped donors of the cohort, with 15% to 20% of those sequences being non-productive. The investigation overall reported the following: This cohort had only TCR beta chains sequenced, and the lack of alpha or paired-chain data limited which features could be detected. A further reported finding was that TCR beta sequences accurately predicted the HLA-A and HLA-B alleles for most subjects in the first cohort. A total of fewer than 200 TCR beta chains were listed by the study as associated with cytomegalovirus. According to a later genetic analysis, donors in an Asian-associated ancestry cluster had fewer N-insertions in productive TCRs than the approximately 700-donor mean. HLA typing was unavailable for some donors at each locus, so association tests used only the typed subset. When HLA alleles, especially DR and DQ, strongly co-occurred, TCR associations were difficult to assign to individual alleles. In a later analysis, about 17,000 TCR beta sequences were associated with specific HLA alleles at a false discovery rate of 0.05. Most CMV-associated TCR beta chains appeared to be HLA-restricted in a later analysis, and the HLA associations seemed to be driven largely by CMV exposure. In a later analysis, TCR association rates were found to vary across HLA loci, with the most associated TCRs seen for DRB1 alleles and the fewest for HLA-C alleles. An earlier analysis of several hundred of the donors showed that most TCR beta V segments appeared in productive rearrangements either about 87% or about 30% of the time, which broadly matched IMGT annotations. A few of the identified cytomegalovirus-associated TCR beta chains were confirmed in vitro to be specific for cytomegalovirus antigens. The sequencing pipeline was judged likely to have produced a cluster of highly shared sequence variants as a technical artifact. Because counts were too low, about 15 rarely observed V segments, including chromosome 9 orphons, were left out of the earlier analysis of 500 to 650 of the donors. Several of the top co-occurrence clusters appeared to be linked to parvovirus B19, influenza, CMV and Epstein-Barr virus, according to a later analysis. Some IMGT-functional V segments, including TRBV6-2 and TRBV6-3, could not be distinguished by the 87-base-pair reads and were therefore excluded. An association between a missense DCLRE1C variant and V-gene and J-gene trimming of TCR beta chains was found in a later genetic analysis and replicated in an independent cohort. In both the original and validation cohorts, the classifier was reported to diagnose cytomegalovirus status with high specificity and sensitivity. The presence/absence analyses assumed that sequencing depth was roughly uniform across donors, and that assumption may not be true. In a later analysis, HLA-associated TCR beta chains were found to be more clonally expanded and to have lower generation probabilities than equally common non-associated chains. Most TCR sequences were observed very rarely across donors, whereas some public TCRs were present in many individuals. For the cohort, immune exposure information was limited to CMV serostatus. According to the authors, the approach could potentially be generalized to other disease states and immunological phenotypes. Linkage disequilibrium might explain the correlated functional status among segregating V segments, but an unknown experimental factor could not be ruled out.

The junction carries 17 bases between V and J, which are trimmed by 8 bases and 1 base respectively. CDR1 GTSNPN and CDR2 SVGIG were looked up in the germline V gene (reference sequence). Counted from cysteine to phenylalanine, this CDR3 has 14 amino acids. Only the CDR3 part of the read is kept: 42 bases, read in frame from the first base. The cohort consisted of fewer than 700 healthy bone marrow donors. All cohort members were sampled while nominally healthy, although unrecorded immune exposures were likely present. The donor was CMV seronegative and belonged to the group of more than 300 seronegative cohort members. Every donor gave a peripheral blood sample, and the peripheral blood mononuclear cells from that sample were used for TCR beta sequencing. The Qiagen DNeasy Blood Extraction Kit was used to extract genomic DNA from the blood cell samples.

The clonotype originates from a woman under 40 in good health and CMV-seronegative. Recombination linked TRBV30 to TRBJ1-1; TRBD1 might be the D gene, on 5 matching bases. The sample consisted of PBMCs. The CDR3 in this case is CAGSSTVSNTEAFF. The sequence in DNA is TGTGCCGGATCATCGACAGTCTCGAACACTGAAGCTTTCTTT.